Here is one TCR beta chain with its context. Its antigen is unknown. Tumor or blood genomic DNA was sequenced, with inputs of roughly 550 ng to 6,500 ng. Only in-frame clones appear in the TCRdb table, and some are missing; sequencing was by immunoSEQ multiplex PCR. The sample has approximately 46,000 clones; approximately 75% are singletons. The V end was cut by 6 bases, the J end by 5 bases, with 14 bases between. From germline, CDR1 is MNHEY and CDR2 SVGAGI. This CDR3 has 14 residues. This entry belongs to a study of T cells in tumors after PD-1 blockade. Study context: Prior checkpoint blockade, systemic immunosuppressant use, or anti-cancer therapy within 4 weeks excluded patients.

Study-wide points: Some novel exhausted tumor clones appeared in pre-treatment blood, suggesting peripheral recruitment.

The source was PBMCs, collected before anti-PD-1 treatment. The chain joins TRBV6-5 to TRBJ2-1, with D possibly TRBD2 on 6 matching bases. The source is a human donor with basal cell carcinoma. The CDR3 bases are TGTGCCAGCAGGGCGGGATGGGTGGACAATGAGCAGTTCTTC. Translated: CASRAGWVDNEQFF.